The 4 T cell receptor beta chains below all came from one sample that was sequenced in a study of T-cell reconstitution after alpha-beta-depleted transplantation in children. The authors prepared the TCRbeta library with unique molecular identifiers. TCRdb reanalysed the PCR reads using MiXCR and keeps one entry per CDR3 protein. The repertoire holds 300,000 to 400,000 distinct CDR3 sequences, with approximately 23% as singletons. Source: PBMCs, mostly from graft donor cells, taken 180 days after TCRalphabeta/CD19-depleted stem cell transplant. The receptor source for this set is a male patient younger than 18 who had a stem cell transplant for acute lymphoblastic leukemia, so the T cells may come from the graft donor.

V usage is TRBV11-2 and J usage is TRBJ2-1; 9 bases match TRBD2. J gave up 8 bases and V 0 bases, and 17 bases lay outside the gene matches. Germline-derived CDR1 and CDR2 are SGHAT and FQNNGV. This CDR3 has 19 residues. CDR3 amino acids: CASSLDSAVPSGIWDEQFF. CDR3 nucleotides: TGTGCCAGCAGCTTAGATTCCGCCGTCCCTAGCGGGATATGGGATGAGCAGTTCTTC.

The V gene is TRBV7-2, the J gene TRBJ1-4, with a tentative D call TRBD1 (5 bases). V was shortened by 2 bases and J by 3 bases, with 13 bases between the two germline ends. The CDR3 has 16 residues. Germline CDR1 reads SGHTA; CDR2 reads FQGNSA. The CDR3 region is CASSLSARAANEKLFF. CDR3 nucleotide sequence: TGTGCCAGCAGCTTAAGTGCCAGGGCGGCTAATGAAAAACTGTTTTTT.

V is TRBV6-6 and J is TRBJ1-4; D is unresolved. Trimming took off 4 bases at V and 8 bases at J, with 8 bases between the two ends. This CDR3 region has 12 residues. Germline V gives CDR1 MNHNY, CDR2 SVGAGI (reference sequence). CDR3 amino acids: CASSFRREKLFF. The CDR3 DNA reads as TGTGCCAGCAGTTTCCGTCGCGAAAAACTGTTTTTT.

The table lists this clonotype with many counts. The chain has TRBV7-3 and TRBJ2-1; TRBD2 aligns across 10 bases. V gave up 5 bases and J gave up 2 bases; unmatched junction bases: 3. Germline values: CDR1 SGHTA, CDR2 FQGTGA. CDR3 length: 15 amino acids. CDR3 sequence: CASSRLAGAYNEQFF. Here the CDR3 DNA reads TGTGCCAGCAGCCGACTAGCGGGCGCCTACAATGAGCAGTTCTTC.